What follows is one T cell receptor (beta chain) and its context. Antigen unknown. The data are from a study of T cell responses to AZD1222 COVID-19 vaccine. Findings of the study overall: Two doses of AZD1222 preceded a rise in Spike-specific TCR breadth and depth. The donor group comprised mostly white British people and more females; the analysis possibly underestimated clonal diversity. Across the whole spike, CD4 TCRs peaked at regions 160-218 and 743-854.

Germline V CDR1 and CDR2: MDHEN, SYDVKM. This CDR3 region has 14 residues. With 2 bases removed from V and 0 bases from J, the gap between germline ends came to 8 bases. Repertoires were generated with immunoSEQ multiplex PCR, while TCRdb's copy carries only in-frame clones and drops some. Of 100,000 to 130,000 clones in the sample, about 89% were seen once. The sequencing here drew on peripheral blood, taken on day 0 of AZD1222 vaccination. The V call is TRBV28, the J call TRBJ2-7, with D tentatively TRBD2 (5 bases). This clonotype originated in an adult in good health. CDR3 sequence: CASSLEGNSYEQYF. The CDR3 DNA reads as TGTGCCAGCAGTTTAGAGGGCAACTCCTACGAGCAGTACTTC. Filled out from reference TRBV28 and TRBJ2-7, the complete variable domain reads DVKVTQSSRYLVKRTGEKVFLECVQDMDHENMFWYRQDPGLGLRLIYFSYDVKMKEKGDIPEGYSVSREKKERFSLILESASTNQTSMYLCASSLEGNSYEQYFGPGTRLTVT.